This T cell receptor (beta chain) was recovered during a study of shared clonotypes between healthy human individuals. Study-wide background: Researchers assigned three CD4 naive, three CD4 memory, two CD8 naive and one CD8 memory plate to each donor. Notes on the study in general: Limited genetic and exposure-history diversity came from having few donors.

The assay was immunoSEQ multiplex PCR, and TCRdb's table has in-frame clones only and misses some. Of hundreds of thousands of clones listed, 96% are singletons. Points on this clone: Its cognate antigen is unknown.

It was CD45RO-negative cells, positively selected for CCR7, that made up naive CD8 cells, with terminally differentiated effector memory CD45RA+ cells excluded. This CDR3 contains 14 residues. The trim removed 8 bases at V and 3 bases at J, leaving 8 bases unmatched. Germline CDR1 and CDR2: SGHDT and YYEEEE. The V and J genes are TRBV5-6 and TRBJ2-1; 7 nucleotides align to TRBD2. The source is a man aged 30 to 39 in good health. The material sequenced was naive CD8+ T cells sorted from blood. The CDR3 loop is CASSGLADYNEQFF. In DNA form, the CDR3 reads TGTGCCAGTTCGGGCCTAGCGGACTACAATGAGCAGTTCTTC. The full variable domain, rest sourced from reference TRBV5-6 and TRBJ2-1, is DAGVTQSPTHLIKTRGQQVTLRCSPKSGHDTVSWYQQALGQGPQFIFQYYEEEERQRGNFPDRFSGHQFPNYSSELNVNALLLGDSALYLCASSGLADYNEQFFGPGTRLTVL.